The 8 T cell receptor beta chains reported below all come from one sample, sequenced in a study of response to subunit inactivated influenza vaccine. Each CDR3 protein is one row after TCRdb ran MiXCR on the RT-PCR reads. The sample contains approximately 490,000 distinct CDR3 sequences, roughly 7.9% of which appear only once. The input for sequencing was PBMCs from blood, taken about 24 months after vaccination. The source of these receptors is a man aged 45-69 years who received an inactivated influenza vaccine.

This clonotype was recorded a few times. V gene TRBV27 combines with J gene TRBJ1-5; D gene ambiguous. The germline V gene has CDR1 MNHEY and CDR2 SMNVEV (reference sequence). Trimming left V 2 bases short and J 1 base short, with 12 bases between. The CDR3 sequence is 16 residues long. The CDR3 is CASSLGSPWSNQPQHF. CDR3 coding DNA: TGTGCCAGCAGTTTAGGGTCCCCGTGGAGCAATCAGCCCCAGCATTTT.

The chain uses TRBV4-1 and TRBJ2-4, with D perhaps matching TRBD2 (6 bases). Trimming shortened V by 0 bases and J by 0 bases, and 15 bases separated the two germline ends. The CDR3 has 18 amino acids. Germline CDR1 and CDR2: MGHRA and YSYEKL. CDR3 nucleotides: TGCGCCAGCAGCCAAGATGCTAGCGTGGGGTTAGCCAAAAACATTCAGTACTTC. It encodes CASSQDASVGLAKNIQYF.

This clonotype was found many times. The chain carries TRBV10-1 and TRBJ2-3; either TRBD1 or TRBD2 may fit D (6 bases each). This CDR3 is built from 15 residues. Trimming removed 7 bases from V and 3 bases from J, with 17 bases in between. Germline CDR1 is WNHNN and CDR2 is SYGVQD (reference sequence). CDR3 nucleotides: TGCGCCAGCACCCCCGAGGGGGGCTGTACAGATACGCAGTATTTT. Protein product: CASTPEGGCTDTQYF.

This clonotype was detected many times. This chain connects TRBV28 to TRBJ2-1; 8 nucleotides match TRBD2. Germline CDR1 and CDR2: MDHEN and SYDVKM. J lost 1 base, V lost 5 bases, and 7 bases had no gene match. The length of the CDR3 is 16 residues. The CDR3 sequence: CASSPNAGGSYNEQFF. The CDR3 nucleotides read TGTGCCAGCAGTCCCAATGCGGGGGGTTCCTACAATGAGCAGTTCTTC.

A few counts support this clonotype. The CDR3 nucleotides are TGTGCCAGCAGCAATGATCAGGGCGCGACCTACGAGCAGTACTTC. It yields the protein CASSNDQGATYEQYF. V usage is TRBV7-9 and J usage is TRBJ2-7, with a tentative D call TRBD1 (5 bases). V gave up 5 bases and J gave up 2 bases, with 16 bases separating them. Germline V gene sequence: CDR1 SEHNR, CDR2 FQNEAQ (reference sequence). This CDR3 has 15 residues.

In its sample, this clonotype was seen many times. The V gene is TRBV5-1, the J gene TRBJ1-1, with D unresolved. The CDR3 consists of 14 residues. In germline, CDR1 is SGHRS, CDR2 YFSETQ. Trimming shortened V by 5 bases and J by 1 base, and 12 bases separated the two germline ends. CDR3 residues: CASSPRTGNTEAFF. DNA for the CDR3: TGCGCCAGCAGTCCCCGGACGGGGAACACTGAAGCTTTCTTT.

This clonotype turned up a few times. The rearrangement uses TRBV20-1 and TRBJ1-5; maybe TRBD1 (6 bases). This CDR3 region has 14 residues. The V end was cut by 5 bases, the J end by 11 bases, with 22 bases between. Germline V gene sequence: CDR1 DFQATT, CDR2 SNEGSKA (reference sequence). In nucleotides, the CDR3 is TGCAGTGCTGGGAGGGGGGACCGAATTATTTCCCAGCATTTT. It yields the protein CSAGRGDRIISQHF.

The chain recombines TRBV30 with TRBJ2-3; D unclear. CDR3 length: 15 amino acids. The V gene lost 4 bases and the J gene lost 2 bases, with 16 bases spanning the gap. The germline V gene encodes CDR1 GTSNPN and CDR2 SVGIG (reference sequence). The CDR3 nucleotides are TGTGCCTGGAAATTTCCCCATACCGCCACAGATACGCAGTATTTT. It yields the protein CAWKFPHTATDTQYF.